A selection of T cell receptor beta chains follows, all from one sample in a study of cytomegalovirus exposure and HLA in healthy donors. Assay used: immunoSEQ multiplex PCR; TCRdb lists only in-frame clones, some missing. The listing contains more than 95,000 clones. The material sequenced was PBMCs. The receptor source for this set is a man aged 35-49 years in good health and CMV-seronegative. CDR3s include the opening cysteine and the closing phenylalanine or tryptophan. Each record gives: J gene, D gene, V gene, CDR3 DNA, CDR3 protein. D genes are given only for firm matches.

j_gene: TRBJ1-1
d_gene: -
v_gene: TRBV6-5
CDR3nt: TGTGCCAGCAGTTACCTAGGGGGGGGGAACACTGAAGCTTTCTTT
CDR3aa: CASSYLGGGNTEAFF

j_gene: TRBJ2-3
d_gene: TRBD1
v_gene: TRBV7-2
CDR3nt: TGTGCCAGCAGCCTCCGGGACAGTTCAGATACGCAGTATTTT
CDR3aa: CASSLRDSSDTQYF

j_gene: TRBJ1-6
d_gene: -
v_gene: TRBV7-2
CDR3nt: TGTGCCAGCAGCTTAGATCCAGGGTATAATTCACCCCTCCACTTT
CDR3aa: CASSLDPGYNSPLHF

j_gene: TRBJ2-7
d_gene: -
v_gene: TRBV2
CDR3nt: TGTGCCAGCGGTTTAGGCTCGGGGGAGCAGTACTTC
CDR3aa: CASGLGSGEQYF

j_gene: TRBJ1-4
d_gene: -
v_gene: TRBV5-1
CDR3nt: TGCGCCAGCAGCTTGGGGGGACTCAATGAAAAACTGTTTTTT
CDR3aa: CASSLGGLNEKLFF

j_gene: TRBJ1-1
d_gene: TRBD1
v_gene: TRBV4-3
CDR3nt: TGCGCCAGCAGCCAAGGGATCGGGACAGGGCCTGAAGCTTTCTTT
CDR3aa: CASSQGIGTGPEAFF

j_gene: TRBJ2-5
d_gene: -
v_gene: TRBV7-8
CDR3nt: TGTGCCAGCAGCCCCGGGGAGTCTCAAGAGACCCAGTACTTC
CDR3aa: CASSPGESQETQYF

j_gene: TRBJ1-5
d_gene: -
v_gene: TRBV27
CDR3nt: TGTGCCAGCAAACAGGGAAATCAGCCCCAGCATTTT
CDR3aa: CASKQGNQPQHF

j_gene: TRBJ2-1
d_gene: TRBD1
v_gene: TRBV30
CDR3nt: TGTGCCTGGAGTGAGGGACAGGGGTCCTACAATGAGCAGTTCTTC
CDR3aa: CAWSEGQGSYNEQFF

j_gene: TRBJ2-7
d_gene: -
v_gene: TRBV7-2
CDR3nt: TGTGCCAGCAGCCTTCCGGACAAGAGCTCCTACGAGCAGTACTTC
CDR3aa: CASSLPDKSSYEQYF

j_gene: TRBJ2-5
d_gene: TRBD2
v_gene: TRBV27
CDR3nt: TGTGCCAGCAGTGCGTTTGAGACTAGCGGGGCGGAGACCCAGTACTTC
CDR3aa: CASSAFETSGAETQYF

j_gene: TRBJ2-3
d_gene: TRBD1
v_gene: TRBV6-5
CDR3nt: TGTGCCAGCAACCCGGGACAGTCCACAGATACGCAGTATTTT
CDR3aa: CASNPGQSTDTQYF

j_gene: TRBJ2-1
d_gene: TRBD2
v_gene: TRBV4-3
CDR3nt: TGCGCCAGCAGCCAAGGCGGCGGGAGCTTACGGAATGAGCAGTTCTTC
CDR3aa: CASSQGGGSLRNEQFF

j_gene: TRBJ1-2
d_gene: TRBD1
v_gene: TRBV10-2
CDR3nt: TGCGCCAGCAGTTATTACAGGGGGCCGAACTATGGCTACACCTTC
CDR3aa: CASSYYRGPNYGYTF

j_gene: TRBJ1-5
d_gene: TRBD1
v_gene: TRBV28
CDR3nt: TGTGCCAGCAGTCGGACAGGGGGATGGCAGCCCCAGCATTTT
CDR3aa: CASSRTGGWQPQHF

j_gene: TRBJ2-2
d_gene: TRBD2
v_gene: TRBV11-2
CDR3nt: TGTGCCAGCAGCCCTAGCGGGAGATGGACCGGGGAGCTGTTTTTT
CDR3aa: CASSPSGRWTGELFF

j_gene: TRBJ1-4
d_gene: -
v_gene: TRBV5-1
CDR3nt: TGCGCCAGCAGCCCCGGGACTATTAATGAAAAACTGTTTTTT
CDR3aa: CASSPGTINEKLFF

j_gene: TRBJ2-7
d_gene: TRBD1
v_gene: TRBV7-6
CDR3nt: TGTGCCAGCAGCCAGAGACAGGGGGTGTACGAGCAGTACTTC
CDR3aa: CASSQRQGVYEQYF

j_gene: TRBJ1-5
d_gene: TRBD1
v_gene: TRBV11-2
CDR3nt: TGTGCCAGCAGCTTAATCCTGACAGGGTTGAGCAATCAGCCCCAGCATTTT
CDR3aa: CASSLILTGLSNQPQHF

j_gene: TRBJ2-5
d_gene: TRBD2
v_gene: TRBV11-3
CDR3nt: TGTGCCAGCAGCTCGGGGGGGCGGCACCAGCAGTACTTC
CDR3aa: CASSSGGRHQQYF

j_gene: TRBJ1-2
d_gene: -
v_gene: TRBV6-4
CDR3nt: TGTGCCAGCAGTCAGGGAAGGGGTTATGGCTACACCTTC
CDR3aa: CASSQGRGYGYTF

j_gene: TRBJ2-2
d_gene: TRBD1
v_gene: TRBV5-1
CDR3nt: TGCGCCAGCAGCTTGGGCAGGGGGTTCACCGGGGAGCTGTTTTTT
CDR3aa: CASSLGRGFTGELFF

j_gene: TRBJ2-7
d_gene: -
v_gene: TRBV7-6
CDR3nt: TGTGCCAGCAGCCCCCGCGGATTGGGCTACGAGCAGTACTTC
CDR3aa: CASSPRGLGYEQYF

j_gene: TRBJ2-1
d_gene: -
v_gene: TRBV21-1
CDR3nt: TGTGCCAGCAGCAAAGCATCTAGCGGGAGGTTATCCTACAATGAGCAGTTCTTC
CDR3aa: CASSKASSGRLSYNEQFF

j_gene: TRBJ1-1
d_gene: -
v_gene: TRBV19
CDR3nt: TGTGCCAGTAGTATTGGGAGGGATAAAGCTTTCTTT
CDR3aa: CASSIGRDKAFF

j_gene: TRBJ1-5
d_gene: -
v_gene: TRBV19
CDR3nt: TGTGCCAGTAGCTTGACAGCATATAGCAATCAGCCCCAGCATTTT
CDR3aa: CASSLTAYSNQPQHF

j_gene: TRBJ2-7
d_gene: TRBD2
v_gene: TRBV4-2
CDR3nt: TGTGCCAGCAGCCTCGAGGCGGGCGGGGGGGCCGAGCAGTACTTC
CDR3aa: CASSLEAGGGAEQYF

j_gene: TRBJ2-7
d_gene: -
v_gene: TRBV6-6
CDR3nt: TGTGCCAGCACTCACCGGGACTTTACCTCCTACGAGCAGTACTTC
CDR3aa: CASTHRDFTSYEQYF

j_gene: TRBJ2-1
d_gene: TRBD1
v_gene: TRBV7-9
CDR3nt: TGTGCCAGCAGCTGGGACAGTTACAATGAGCAGTTCTTC
CDR3aa: CASSWDSYNEQFF

j_gene: TRBJ1-2
d_gene: -
v_gene: TRBV4-1
CDR3nt: TGCGCCAGCAGCCCTGGGGCGGCCGAGAACTATGGCTACACCTTC
CDR3aa: CASSPGAAENYGYTF

j_gene: TRBJ1-5
d_gene: -
v_gene: TRBV28
CDR3nt: TGTGCCAGCTGGATGAGGGGCAATCAGCCCCAGCATTTT
CDR3aa: CASWMRGNQPQHF

j_gene: TRBJ1-5
d_gene: TRBD1
v_gene: TRBV27
CDR3nt: TGTGCCAGCAGCCCAAGGACAGGCGCCTTGGCCGATAATCAGCCCCAGCATTTT
CDR3aa: CASSPRTGALADNQPQHF

j_gene: TRBJ1-5
d_gene: -
v_gene: TRBV5-1
CDR3nt: TGCGCCAGCAGCTTGGTAGGGGATCAGCCCCAGCATTTT
CDR3aa: CASSLVGDQPQHF

j_gene: TRBJ2-1
d_gene: TRBD2
v_gene: TRBV6-1
CDR3nt: TGTGCCAGCTGCACTAGCGGGGGGGCCAATGAGCAGTTCTTC
CDR3aa: CASCTSGGANEQFF

j_gene: TRBJ1-2
d_gene: -
v_gene: TRBV4-3
CDR3nt: TGCGCCAGCAGCCAGGAGTGGGCCAGGGGCTATGGCTACACCTTC
CDR3aa: CASSQEWARGYGYTF

j_gene: TRBJ1-1
d_gene: -
v_gene: TRBV4-3
CDR3nt: TGCGCCAGCAGCCAAGGGAGGGGAAAGCTGAACACTGAAGCTTTCTTT
CDR3aa: CASSQGRGKLNTEAFF

j_gene: TRBJ2-2
d_gene: TRBD2
v_gene: TRBV19
CDR3nt: TGTGCCACTAGGGACGGGAGGGCGGCCGGGGAGCTGTTTTTT
CDR3aa: CATRDGRAAGELFF

j_gene: TRBJ2-1
d_gene: TRBD1
v_gene: TRBV7-2
CDR3nt: TGTGCCAGCAGCTTGGACAGGGGAGATGAGCAGTTCTTC
CDR3aa: CASSLDRGDEQFF

j_gene: TRBJ2-1
d_gene: -
v_gene: TRBV7-9
CDR3nt: TGTGCCAGCAGCTTAGGGCGGGCTTCCTACAATGAGCAGTTCTTC
CDR3aa: CASSLGRASYNEQFF

j_gene: TRBJ1-2
d_gene: -
v_gene: TRBV5-1
CDR3nt: TGCGCCAGCAGCTTGGCCGGGGGGGAGAACTATGGCTACACCTTC
CDR3aa: CASSLAGGENYGYTF

j_gene: TRBJ2-7
d_gene: -
v_gene: TRBV19
CDR3nt: TGTGCCAGTAGTATAGCCGCAGGTACGGGATCCTACGAGCAGTACTTC
CDR3aa: CASSIAAGTGSYEQYF

j_gene: TRBJ2-1
d_gene: TRBD2
v_gene: TRBV4-1
CDR3nt: TGCGCCAGCAGCCAAGGGACTAGCGGGAGTAGGAATGAGCAGTTCTTC
CDR3aa: CASSQGTSGSRNEQFF

j_gene: TRBJ2-3
d_gene: TRBD2
v_gene: TRBV5-1
CDR3nt: TGCGCCAGCAGCTATTGGGATAGCGGGAGGGGCCCCAGCACAGATACGCAGTATTTT
CDR3aa: CASSYWDSGRGPSTDTQYF

j_gene: TRBJ2-7
d_gene: TRBD2
v_gene: TRBV7-2
CDR3nt: TGTGCCAGCAGTTTTAGCGGGGACTCCTACGAGCAGTACTTC
CDR3aa: CASSFSGDSYEQYF

j_gene: TRBJ2-3
d_gene: TRBD1
v_gene: TRBV7-2
CDR3nt: TGTGCCAGCAGTCCTGGACAGGGGACAGATACGCAGTATTTT
CDR3aa: CASSPGQGTDTQYF

j_gene: TRBJ1-2
d_gene: TRBD1
v_gene: TRBV6-5
CDR3nt: TGTGCCAGCAGTTACATTAGGACAGGGGGCTCCTATGGCTACACCTTC
CDR3aa: CASSYIRTGGSYGYTF

j_gene: TRBJ1-1
d_gene: TRBD1
v_gene: TRBV19
CDR3nt: TGTGCCACCGTCCCGGGACAGGGATATATGGCTGAAGCTTTCTTT
CDR3aa: CATVPGQGYMAEAFF

j_gene: TRBJ2-7
d_gene: -
v_gene: TRBV30
CDR3nt: TGTGCCTGGAGACAGGGCTACGAGCAGTACTTC
CDR3aa: CAWRQGYEQYF

j_gene: TRBJ2-1
d_gene: TRBD2
v_gene: TRBV28
CDR3nt: TGTGCCAGCCAGCTTTATAGCGGGGTTAACAATGAGCAGTTCTTC
CDR3aa: CASQLYSGVNNEQFF

j_gene: TRBJ1-6
d_gene: TRBD1
v_gene: TRBV30
CDR3nt: TGTGCCTGGTCTGCCGGACAGGGAAGCTCACCCCTCCACTTT
CDR3aa: CAWSAGQGSSPLHF

j_gene: TRBJ2-5
d_gene: TRBD1
v_gene: TRBV2
CDR3nt: TGTGCCAGCAGTGGGGACAGGGGTAGAGAGACCCAGTACTTC
CDR3aa: CASSGDRGRETQYF

j_gene: TRBJ1-3
d_gene: -
v_gene: TRBV9
CDR3nt: TGTGCCAGCAGCGCCCGTTGGACAGCATCTGGAAACACCATATATTTT
CDR3aa: CASSARWTASGNTIYF